Shown below are 22 T cell receptor beta chains from a single sample sequenced in a study of tumor-infiltrating lymphocytes in oesophageal squamous cell carcinoma. TCRdb re-analysed the PCR reads in MiXCR, keeping a single row per CDR3 protein. The data hold 15,000 to 20,000 distinct CDR3 sequences, with 44% observed a single time. Material for sequencing was blood. The receptors derive from a female donor with esophageal squamous cell carcinoma.

This clonotype was observed many times. V usage is TRBV5-6 and J usage is TRBJ2-5, with D hard to call. Per the germline V gene, CDR1 is SGHDT and CDR2 is YYEEEE. The CDR3 covers 12 residues. Trimming removed 0 bases at V and 5 bases at J, with 5 bases between. This CDR3 is CASSLVTETQYF. The CDR3 DNA follows: TGTGCCAGCAGCTTGGTCACGGAGACCCAGTACTTC.

This clonotype has only a few counts. This chain uses TRBV12-3 or TRBV12-4 with TRBJ2-5; D is perhaps TRBD1 or TRBD2 (7 bases each). CDR3 length equals 12 residues. The V end lost 7 bases, the J end lost 8 bases, and 14 bases lay between the germline ends. The CDR3 loop reads CASNWEGATQYF. CDR3 DNA: TGTGCCAGCAACTGGGAGGGGGCAACCCAGTACTTC.

This clonotype was counted between two and nine times. This may be a read error: a much more frequent sequence differs by one nucleotide. The CDR3 DNA is TGTGCCAGCAGCTTCACAGGGGCTTACTACAATGAGCAGTACTTC. Protein: CASSFTGAYYNEQYF. The rearrangement links TRBV5-8 to TRBJ2-5, with TRBD1 identical over 7 bases. The CDR3 totals 15 residues. CDR1 and CDR2 (germline): SGHTS, YDEGEE. The V gene end was trimmed by 2 bases and the J gene end by 11 bases; junction bases not matched to a gene: 15.

This clonotype was found many times. The chain is built from TRBV6-1 and TRBJ1-5; unclear D gene. The CDR3 is made up of 14 amino acids. Deletions cut 7 bases from V and 3 bases from J, with 13 bases between. Per the germline V gene, CDR1 is MNHNS and CDR2 is SASEGT. The chain's CDR3 is CASNPASYNQPQHF. The CDR3 DNA follows: TGTGCCAGCAACCCCGCCAGTTACAATCAGCCCCAGCATTTT.

This clonotype was recorded at least ten times. The rearrangement uses TRBV28 and TRBJ2-7, with 7 bases fitting TRBD2. The CDR3 totals 15 residues. V trimming: 4 bases; J trimming: 0 bases; junction bases outside the gene matches: 6. CDR1 MDHEN and CDR2 SYDVKM come from the germline V gene. CDR3 in amino acids: CASSSPRTSSYEQYF. CDR3 DNA: TGTGCCAGCAGTTCCCCCCGGACTAGCTCCTACGAGCAGTACTTC. Full variable domain (rest looked up from reference TRBV28 and TRBJ2-7): DVKVTQSSRYLVKRTGEKVFLECVQDMDHENMFWYRQDPGLGLRLIYFSYDVKMKEKGDIPEGYSVSREKKERFSLILESASTNQTSMYLCASSSPRTSSYEQYFGPGTRLTVT.

The chain combines TRBV6-2 or TRBV6-3 with TRBJ2-3; 8 nucleotides match TRBD2. The assigned J gene may be wrong: the sequence end matches TRBJ2-1 better. Germline V gene sequence: CDR1 MNHEY, CDR2 SVGEGT. CDR3 size: 12 residues. For the CDR3, the DNA is TGTGCCAGCGCTCGGGAGGGCTACGAGCAGTTCTTC. The encoded protein is CASAREGYEQFF.

This clonotype rates as medium-sized. V and J are TRBV6-2 or TRBV6-3 and TRBJ2-3; possibly TRBD1 for D (5 bases). Trimming shortened V by 0 bases and J by 8 bases, and 9 bases separated the two germline ends. The CDR3 spans 13 residues. Per the germline V gene, CDR1 is MNHEY and CDR2 is SVGEGT. This CDR3 is CASSYSKGVTQYF. The CDR3, as DNA: TGTGCCAGCAGTTACTCGAAAGGGGTTACGCAGTATTTT.

J is TRBJ2-5 and V is TRBV7-3; D is uncertain. The J call may be wrong; the DNA end is better matched by TRBJ2-1. Germline values: CDR1 SGHTA, CDR2 FQGTGA. The CDR3 spans 15 residues. CDR3 coding DNA: TGTGCCAGCAGCGATCGGCCATACGCCTACAATGAGCAGTTCTTC. Amino acid sequence: CASSDRPYAYNEQFF.

The V gene is TRBV5-1, the J gene TRBJ2-1; 8 bases align to TRBD1. V lost 3 bases to trimming and J lost 7 bases; unmatched junction nucleotides: 3. Germline CDR1 and CDR2: SGHRS and YFSETQ. The CDR3 consists of 13 residues. CDR3 protein: CASSWTGSNEQFF. CDR3 DNA: TGCGCCAGCAGCTGGACAGGGTCGAATGAGCAGTTCTTC.

This clonotype ranks as medium-sized. The genes are TRBV5-8 and TRBJ2-1; 7 bases agree with TRBD1. The CDR3 has 15 residues. Trimming took 6 bases from V and 2 from J; bases not matched to a gene: 8. The germline V gene encodes CDR1 SGHTS and CDR2 YDEGEE. CDR3 DNA sequence: TGTGCCAGCACGAATCCGGGACAGCCCTACAATGAGCAGTTCTTC. Amino acids: CASTNPGQPYNEQFF. The variable domain in full, completed from reference TRBV5-8 and TRBJ2-1, reads EAGVTQSPTHLIKTRGQQATLRCSPISGHTSVYWYQQALGLGLQFLLWYDEGEERNRGNFPPRFSGRQFPNYSSELNVNALELEDSALYLCASTNPGQPYNEQFFGPGTRLTVL.

The rearrangement uses TRBV2 and TRBJ2-4; 9 bases line up with TRBD2. Matching the DNA end better, TRBJ2-1 makes the J call doubtful. The CDR3 is 14 amino acids. Germline values: CDR1 SNHLY, CDR2 FYNNEI. CDR3 coding DNA: TGTGCCAGCAATCCGGGGCTAGCGGGGACTGAGCAGTTCTTC. This encodes CASNPGLAGTEQFF.

This clonotype is judged large. The chain couples TRBV7-9 to TRBJ2-3; a weak D match, TRBD2 (7 bases). The CDR3 is 14 amino acids. Germline V gene sequence: CDR1 SEHNR, CDR2 FQNEAQ (reference sequence). V was pared by 5 bases and J by 6 bases, with 15 bases between. This chain's CDR3 is CASSTRGGGDTQYF. DNA for the CDR3: TGTGCCAGCAGCACTAGGGGGGGAGGGGATACGCAGTATTTT.

The table lists this clonotype with a few counts. V gene TRBV7-3 combines with J gene TRBJ2-4, with D unresolved. Germline CDR1 is SGHTA and CDR2 is FQGTGA. CDR3 length: 15 amino acids. V gave up 5 bases and J gave up 1 base, with 12 bases separating them. The CDR3 reads CASSKNGKAKNIQYF. CDR3 sequence (DNA): TGTGCCAGCAGCAAAAACGGCAAGGCCAAAAACATTCAGTACTTC. Looking up the rest from reference TRBV7-3 and TRBJ2-4 gives the full variable domain: GAGVSQTPSNKVTEKGKYVELRCDPISGHTALYWYRQSLGQGPEFLIYFQGTGAADDSGLPNDRFFAVRPEGSVSTLKIQRTERGDSAVYLCASSKNGKAKNIQYFGAGTRLSVL.

The rearrangement uses TRBV9 and TRBJ2-4, with TRBD1 as a possible D gene (6 bases). There are 17 residues in the CDR3. The germline CDR1 and CDR2 sequences are SGDLS and YYNGEE. V was trimmed by 0 bases and J by 1 base, leaving 14 bases between them. CDR3 in DNA: TGTGCCAGCAGCGTAGATCCGCCCCAGGGGGCCAAAAACATTCAGTACTTC. It codes for CASSVDPPQGAKNIQYF. Looking up the rest from reference TRBV9 and TRBJ2-4 gives the full variable domain: DSGVTQTPKHLITATGQRVTLRCSPRSGDLSVYWYQQSLDQGLQFLIQYYNGEERAKGNILERFSAQQFPDLHSELNLSSLELGDSALYFCASSVDPPQGAKNIQYFGAGTRLSVL.

This clonotype is medium-sized. The CDR3 bases are TGTGCCAGCAGGGGGACAGGGTTGAACACTGAAGCTTTCTTT. Residues: CASRGTGLNTEAFF. V usage is TRBV12-3 or TRBV12-4 and J usage is TRBJ1-1; TRBD1 aligns across 9 bases. V trimming: 6 bases; J trimming: 0 bases; junction bases outside the gene matches: 2. The CDR3 is 14 residues long.

J is TRBJ2-3 and V is TRBV7-3; perhaps TRBD1 as D (5 bases). The J call may be in error: the DNA end matches TRBJ2-5 better. Germline loops: CDR1 SGHTA, CDR2 FQGTGA. This CDR3 comprises 15 residues. The CDR3 protein is CASSLWSGPQETQYF. Here the CDR3 DNA reads TGTGCCAGCAGCTTATGGTCAGGGCCGCAAGAGACCCAGTACTTC.

This clonotype was seen repeatedly, ten times or more. The chain is built from TRBV11-2 and TRBJ1-2, with D possibly being TRBD1 (5 bases). The germline V gene encodes CDR1 SGHAT and CDR2 FQNNGV. V was cut by 3 bases and J by 1 base, with 6 bases left in between. The CDR3 is made up of 13 amino acids. CDR3 protein: CASSLTVNYGYTF. For the CDR3, the DNA is TGTGCCAGCAGCTTGACAGTTAACTATGGCTACACCTTC.

For this clonotype: The conserved closing phenylalanine or tryptophan is absent in this CDR3, likely reflecting a read error. The chain is built from TRBV9 and TRBJ2-7; 8 nucleotides agree with TRBD1. Per the germline V gene, CDR1 is SGDLS and CDR2 is YYNGEE. V dropped 4 bases and J dropped 0; count of bases not matched to a gene: 6. CDR3 size: 15 residues. The DNA for the CDR3 is TGTGCCAGCAGCTTAAGACAGGGGAGCTCCTACGAGCAGTACTCC. Protein sequence: CASSLRQGSSYEQYS.

This sequence joins TRBV28 and TRBJ2-1; D perhaps matches TRBD2 (6 bases). Trimming removed 6 bases at V and 9 bases at J, with 24 bases between. Germline loops: CDR1 MDHEN, CDR2 SYDVKM. This CDR3 contains 16 residues. The chain's CDR3 is CASSRRGGTVYGEQFF. DNA for the CDR3: TGTGCCAGCAGCCGTAGGGGAGGTACGGTGTATGGTGAGCAGTTCTTC. Combining the CDR3 with reference TRBV28 and TRBJ2-1 gives the whole variable domain DVKVTQSSRYLVKRTGEKVFLECVQDMDHENMFWYRQDPGLGLRLIYFSYDVKMKEKGDIPEGYSVSREKKERFSLILESASTNQTSMYLCASSRRGGTVYGEQFFGPGTRLTVL.

V usage is TRBV7-9 and J usage is TRBJ2-1; D is undetermined. The closer fit of TRBJ2-5 to the DNA end suggests the J call may be wrong. In germline, CDR1 is SEHNR, CDR2 FQNEAQ (reference sequence). CDR3 length equals 13 residues. CDR3 sequence reads: CASTSYLQETQYF. The CDR3 DNA reads as TGTGCCAGCACCTCTTACCTACAAGAGACCCAGTACTTC.

The sample holds many counts of this clonotype. This chain links TRBV12-3 or TRBV12-4 with TRBJ2-5; 8 bases agree with TRBD2. The junction had 13 bases not matched to a gene; V was cut back by 8 bases and J by 11 bases. This CDR3 region has 13 residues. This CDR3 reads CASRSGDNNEQYF. Here the CDR3 DNA reads TGTGCCAGCCGTAGCGGGGACAACAATGAGCAGTACTTC.

The rearrangement joins TRBV7-3 to TRBJ2-3, with 9 bases that match TRBD2. Germline CDR1 is SGHTA and CDR2 is FQGTGA. Trimming removed 5 bases from V and 2 bases from J; junction bases left unmatched: 23. The CDR3 consists of 21 residues. The CDR3 protein is CASSLRPPLIAGARSTDTQYF. The CDR3 region has the DNA TGTGCCAGCAGCCTCCGTCCCCCCCTTATAGCGGGAGCCCGCTCCACAGATACGCAGTATTTT. Looking up the rest from reference TRBV7-3 and TRBJ2-3 gives the full variable domain: GAGVSQTPSNKVTEKGKYVELRCDPISGHTALYWYRQSLGQGPEFLIYFQGTGAADDSGLPNDRFFAVRPEGSVSTLKIQRTERGDSAVYLCASSLRPPLIAGARSTDTQYFGPGTRLTVL.